This T cell receptor (beta chain) was sequenced for a study of sequential checkpoint blockade in melanoma. Study in general: After both sequences, patients received maintenance nivolumab.

The treatment: randomized to nivolumab then ipilimumab (arm A) or the reverse (arm B). None of the patients previously received DNA-damaging chemotherapy. From thawed PBMCs, live CD3+CD8+ cells negative for CD19 and CD56 were sorted. V dropped 5 bases and J dropped 9 bases, with 11 bases sitting between them. Germline-derived CDR1 and CDR2 are SEHNR and FQNEAQ (reference sequence). The CDR3 is 12 residues long. Assay: immunoSEQ multiplex PCR; the TCRdb copy retains only in-frame clones and omits some. The sample lists 8,500 to 13,000 clones, approximately 67% occurring once. The sequencing here drew on CD8+ T cells sorted from blood (inferred from file names), taken from a patient given nivolumab and ipilimumab in sequence. The rearrangement joins TRBV7-9 to TRBJ2-1; perhaps TRBD1 as D (6 bases). The receptor was derived from a human donor with melanoma. Written as DNA, the CDR3 is TGTGCCAGCAGCACAACAGGGCTTGAGCAGTTCTTC. This translates into CASSTTGLEQFF.